Sequencing of this T cell receptor beta chain was carried out in a study of immune characterization of retroperitoneal liposarcoma (dated by TCRdb to between 2017 and 2020). As for this clonotype: Its antigen is not yet known. It has no much larger one-base neighbor in the sample; base qualities were not kept.

V gives up 0 bases and J gives up 2 bases, and the segment between their germline ends measures 11 bases. CDR1 and CDR2 were assigned from the germline V gene as MGHRA and YSYEKL. From the cysteine through the phenylalanine, the CDR3 covers 16 amino acids. Of all the DNA, just the CDR3 is kept, 48 bases in frame from base 1. Receptor amplification or capture employed PCR. This sample was sequenced with a NextSeq 500. TCRdb reprocessed the public reads (quality trimming at Q25 with fastp, clone calling with MiXCR) and kept in-frame beta chains. Every CDR3 protein is listed once, alongside the most common genes and DNA of its rows. The sample records approximately 3,200 distinct CDR3 sequences, roughly a quarter of which are singletons. Together, the top ten hold 15% to 18% of the sample.

In this chain, TRBV4-1 is recombined with TRBJ2-1; possibly the D gene is TRBD1, per 5 matching bases. This sequence was found in a female donor with retroperitoneal liposarcoma. The sample consisted of tumor tissue. The DNA sequence is as follows: TGCGCCAGCAGCCAAGATAGGGCAGGGACCTACAATGAGCAGTTCTTC. This gives the protein CASSQDRAGTYNEQFF.